This T cell receptor (beta chain) stems from a study of blood T cell repertoires in COVID-19. Study-level background: Some COVID-19 samples were acute and others convalescent; all came from the United States, Italy and Spain.

Germline V gives CDR1 DFQATT, CDR2 SNEGSKA (reference sequence). The CDR3 contains 11 residues. Trimming removed 6 bases from V and 5 bases from J, with 8 bases in between. As handled by the study authors: By means of reference gene primer amplification, nucleated cell counts were estimated. Only in-frame clones appear in the TCRdb table, and some are missing; sequencing was by immunoSEQ multiplex PCR. V, J and clone size are those of that table, while D and trimming were read from the DNA. The profile shows 150,000 to 200,000 clones, 79% of them singletons. Material for sequencing was peripheral blood. The clonotype comes from a man aged 55 to 70 with active or convalescent COVID-19. The chain recombines TRBV20-1 with TRBJ2-1; D ambiguous. Written as DNA, the CDR3 is TGCAGTGCCCTTGGAGACAATGAGCAGTTCTTC. Translated: CSALGDNEQFF.